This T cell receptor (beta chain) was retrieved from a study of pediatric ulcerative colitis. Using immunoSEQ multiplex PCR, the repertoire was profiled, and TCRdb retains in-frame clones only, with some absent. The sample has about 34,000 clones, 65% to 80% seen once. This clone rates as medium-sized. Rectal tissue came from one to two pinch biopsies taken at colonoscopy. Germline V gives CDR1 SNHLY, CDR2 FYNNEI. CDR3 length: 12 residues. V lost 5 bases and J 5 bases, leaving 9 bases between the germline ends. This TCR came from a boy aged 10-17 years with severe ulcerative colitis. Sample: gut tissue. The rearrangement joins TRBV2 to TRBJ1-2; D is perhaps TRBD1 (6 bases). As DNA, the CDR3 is TGTGCCAGCAGTAGAACAGGGTATGGCTACACCTTC. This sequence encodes CASSRTGYGYTF.